This T cell receptor beta chain was obtained from a study of cytomegalovirus exposure and HLA in healthy donors. Whole-study results and caveats: TCR beta sequences numbering roughly 18,000 were associated with HLA alleles at 0.05 false discovery rate in a later analysis. Equally common other TCR beta chains were less clonally expanded than HLA-associated ones, a later analysis found. DRB1 showed the most TCR associations and HLA-C the fewest in a later analysis, as rates varied by HLA locus.

Details on this clone: The antigen remains unidentified.

This PCR relied on a set of 60 Vbeta primers and 13 Jbeta primers. The assay was immunoSEQ multiplex PCR, and TCRdb's table has in-frame clones only and misses some. Of 150,000 to 200,000 clones listed, about 76% are singletons. Losses at the gene ends were 6 bases for V and 0 bases for J; bases not matched to a gene: 4. This CDR3 has 15 amino acids. From germline, CDR1 is MNHNY and CDR2 SVGAGI (reference sequence). The material sequenced was PBMCs. This chain joins TRBV6-6 and TRBJ2-3; 9 bases agree with TRBD2. The source of this sequence is a woman aged 50 to 65 in good health and CMV-seronegative. Written as DNA, the CDR3 is TGTGCCAGCAGGGCTAGCGGGATTAGCACAGATACGCAGTATTTT. Protein product: CASRASGISTDTQYF.